The 18 T cell receptor beta chains listed next were all sequenced from one sample in a study of T cells in Graves' hyperthyroidism and ophthalmopathy. RNA transcripts served as the template for amplifying TCR beta CDR3 regions. With the HTBI primer set, the TCR CDR3 went through a first round of RT-PCR. TCRdb analysed the multiplex PCR reads with MiXCR anew, one entry per CDR3 protein. The sample includes about 500,000 distinct CDR3 sequences, approximately 14% of them seen just once. Material for sequencing was blood. The receptor source for this set is a woman between 18 and 29 years old with Graves' hyperthyroidism.

This clonotype was counted only a few times. This may stem from a read error, because a much larger clone lies one nucleotide away. The chain links TRBV12-3 or TRBV12-4 to TRBJ2-1, with no clear D. CDR3 length: 12 amino acids. Trimming took off 1 base at V and 8 bases at J, with 6 bases between the two ends. The chain's CDR3 is CASSLEYDEQFF. The CDR3 DNA is TGTGCCAGCAGTTTAGAGTACGATGAGCAGTTCTTC.

The sample holds a few counts of this clonotype. The J gene is TRBJ1-1, the V gene TRBV10-3; D is undetermined. Germline CDR1 reads ENHRY; CDR2 reads SYGVKD. The CDR3 runs 13 residues. Trimming removed 7 bases from V and 0 bases from J, with 9 bases in between. The CDR3 is CAITLALNTEAFF. The CDR3 DNA follows: TGTGCCATCACCTTGGCCTTGAACACTGAAGCTTTCTTT.

The table lists this clonotype with a few counts. The chain uses TRBV6-2 or TRBV6-3 and TRBJ2-1; 14 bases align to TRBD2. From germline, CDR1 is MNHEY and CDR2 SVGEGT. Trimming at V came to 4 bases and at J to 0 bases, leaving 8 bases not matched to a gene. There are 19 residues in the CDR3. CDR3: CASSSHGLAGGLSYNEQFF. The CDR3 bases are TGTGCCAGCAGTTCCCACGGACTAGCGGGAGGCCTCTCCTACAATGAGCAGTTCTTC.

This clonotype has a handful of counts. This chain uses TRBV7-9 with TRBJ2-7, with D unresolved. Germline V gene sequence: CDR1 SEHNR, CDR2 FQNEAQ (reference sequence). V lost 5 bases to trimming and J lost 3 bases, with 11 bases between them. The CDR3 runs 13 residues. The CDR3 spells CASSLRTDYEQYV. CDR3 sequence (DNA): TGTGCCAGCAGCCTAAGGACCGACTACGAGCAGTACGTC.

This clonotype was detected many times. Mismatch with germline at one junction end may stem from a read error. The chain combines TRBV6-1 with TRBJ1-1; the match to TRBD1 covers 9 bases. This CDR3 is built from 18 residues. Germline CDR1 reads MNHNS; CDR2 reads SASEGT. The CDR3 DNA is TGTGCCAGCAGTAAAGCCGGGACAGGGTTTGGGACGAACACTGAAGCTTTCTTT. Protein: CASSKAGTGFGTNTEAFF.

This clonotype was seen only a few times. V usage is TRBV10-3 and J usage is TRBJ2-2; 10 bases line up with TRBD2. CDR1 ENHRY and CDR2 SYGVKD come from the germline V gene. The CDR3 contains 17 residues. The J segment lost 5 bases and the V segment lost 2 bases, leaving 8 bases of the junction unmatched. The CDR3 DNA is TGTGCCATCAGTGAGCCTTCTAGCGGGAGTGGGACCGGGGAGCTGTTTTTT. This sequence encodes CAISEPSSGSGTGELFF.

This clonotype was detected ten times or more. V usage is TRBV6-1 and J usage is TRBJ2-5; the match to TRBD2 covers 13 bases. The V gene's germline CDR1 is MNHNS and CDR2 SASEGT. CDR3 length equals 17 residues. The J segment lost 9 bases and the V segment lost 6 bases, leaving 16 bases of the junction unmatched. The CDR3 region is CASSFEWTSGGLSPQYF. CDR3 nucleotides: TGTGCCAGCAGCTTCGAATGGACTAGCGGGGGACTGAGTCCCCAGTACTTC.

V is TRBV19 and J is TRBJ1-5; TRBD1 matches at 7 bases. CDR3 length: 16 amino acids. In germline, CDR1 is LNHDA, CDR2 SQIVND (reference sequence). Trimming cost V 6 bases and J 4 bases; bases outside gene matches: 12. The CDR3 protein is CASRGGPRGRNQPQHF. The CDR3, as DNA: TGTGCCAGTAGAGGGGGCCCCCGGGGCCGTAATCAGCCCCAGCATTTT.

This clonotype came up many times. The genes are TRBV19 and TRBJ2-5; D gene unclear. V gave up 2 bases and J gave up 7 bases, with 14 bases separating them. The CDR3 contains 14 residues. CDR1 is LNHDA and CDR2 is SQIVND in the germline V gene (reference sequence). The CDR3 region is CASSIIPLMGTQYF. CDR3 coding DNA: TGTGCCAGTAGTATAATCCCACTAATGGGGACCCAGTACTTC.

The chain has TRBV12-3 or TRBV12-4 and TRBJ1-3; 7 bases align to TRBD1. The CDR3 runs 17 residues. V shed 2 bases, J shed 3 bases, and the junction held 10 bases outside the gene matches. The CDR3 region is CASSLPTGNAGGNTIYF. Here the CDR3 DNA reads TGTGCCAGCAGTTTACCGACAGGGAATGCTGGTGGAAACACCATATATTTT.

This chain connects TRBV20-1 to TRBJ2-1; 7 bases line up with TRBD1. Germline V lookup: CDR1 DFQATT, CDR2 SNEGSKA (reference sequence). This CDR3 is built from 14 residues. V dropped 6 bases and J dropped 4; count of bases not matched to a gene: 9. For the CDR3, the DNA is TGCAGTGCAGGACAGGCTGGGGCTTACAATGAGCAGTTCTTC. It codes for CSAGQAGAYNEQFF.

This clonotype was detected a few times. A much larger clone lies one base from this, so it may be a read error. The chain has TRBV5-1 and TRBJ2-2, with 8 bases lining up with TRBD1. The CDR3 runs to 14 residues. Germline-derived CDR1 and CDR2 are SGHRS and YFSETQ. The chain's CDR3 is CASSDRGITRELFF. The CDR3, as DNA: TGCGCCAGCAGCGACAGGGGTATCACCAGGGAGCTGTTTTTT.

V is TRBV6-1 and J is TRBJ1-1; unclear D gene. Trimming left V 5 bases short and J 7 bases short, with 11 bases between. CDR1 is MNHNS and CDR2 is SASEGT in the germline V gene. This CDR3 spans 12 amino acids. DNA of the CDR3: TGTGCCAGCAGTCGACTACAGAGTGAAGCTTTCTTT. Translated: CASSRLQSEAFF.

The rearrangement joins TRBV27 to TRBJ2-1; 11 positions agree with TRBD2. The CDR3 runs 14 residues. The germline V gene has CDR1 MNHEY and CDR2 SMNVEV (reference sequence). Trimming removed 7 bases from V and 8 bases from J; junction bases left unmatched: 7. This CDR3 is CASKLAGAPDEQFF. CDR3 DNA sequence: TGTGCCAGCAAACTAGCGGGAGCTCCGGATGAGCAGTTCTTC.

This clonotype was observed many times. The V gene is TRBV6-5, the J gene TRBJ1-3, with TRBD1 as a possible D gene (5 bases). The CDR3 spans 16 residues. With 0 bases removed from V and 1 base from J, the gap between germline ends came to 10 bases. Germline-derived CDR1 and CDR2 are MNHEY and SVGAGI. CDR3 in DNA: TGTGCCAGCAGTTACTCGAGCGGGACGTCTGGAAACACCATATATTTT. It encodes CASSYSSGTSGNTIYF.

About this clonotype itself: This may come from a read error, since a much larger clone is one base off. CDR3: CAWMGRGNSPLHF. The CDR3 region has the DNA TGTGCCTGGATGGGCAGGGGGAACTCACCCCTCCACTTT. The chain recombines TRBV30 with TRBJ1-6; 7 bases align to TRBD1. The CDR3 has 13 amino acids. Germline trimming cut 4 bases from V and 10 bases from J; bases unmatched to any gene: 7. CDR1 and CDR2 from the germline V gene are GTSNPN and SVGIG (reference sequence).

This clonotype has at least ten counts. The chain joins TRBV29-1 to TRBJ2-3, with D tentatively TRBD1 or TRBD2 (5 bases each). Deletions cut 3 bases from V and 4 bases from J, with 14 bases between. The CDR3 spans 14 residues. Germline values: CDR1 SQVTM, CDR2 ANQGSEA. CDR3 coding DNA: TGCAGCGTTGAGGGGACCCCTTGGGCAGATACGCAGTATTTT. Protein sequence: CSVEGTPWADTQYF.

This clonotype was seen at least ten times. The chain combines TRBV2 with TRBJ2-2, with D perhaps TRBD2 (5 bases). The V and J ends lost 6 bases and 0 bases respectively, with 17 bases between them. The CDR3 sequence is 17 residues long. Germline V lookup: CDR1 SNHLY, CDR2 FYNNEI. Here the CDR3 reads CASRPIDYGTNTGELFF. As DNA, the CDR3 is TGTGCCAGCAGGCCGATCGACTACGGAACGAACACCGGGGAGCTGTTTTTT. Full variable domain (remainder filled in from reference TRBV2 and TRBJ2-2): EPEVTQTPSHQVTQMGQEVILRCVPISNHLYFYWYRQILGQKVEFLVSFYNNEISEKSEIFDDQFSVERPDGSNFTLKIRSTKLEDSAMYFCASRPIDYGTNTGELFFGEGSRLTVL.